This T cell receptor (beta chain) was profiled in a study of post-analysis software for immune sequencing data. To note about this clonotype: The antigen is undetermined.

General study findings and limits: In patients, TRBV5-6, TRBV5-1 and TRBV20-1 belonged to five or six TRBV segments found more frequently than in controls. Relative to controls, patients with multiple sclerosis showed significantly lower normalized Chao1 diversity.

CDR1 and CDR2 (germline): LGHNA, YNFKEQ. With V trimmed by 4 bases and J by 6 bases, 14 bases remained unmatched. CDR3 length: 18 residues. Researchers reported that TCR beta cDNA libraries carried unique molecular identifiers. MiXCR, applied by TCRdb to the PCR reads, yields one record per CDR3 protein. The table shows about half a million distinct CDR3 sequences, with 30% to 40% occurring only once. The origin of this receptor is a girl under 18 with multiple sclerosis. This chain links TRBV4-2 with TRBJ1-6; TRBD1 matches 8 bases. Sequenced: blood. CDR3 sequence (DNA): TGTGCCAGCAGCCCGCAAACACTGGGACAGGTGATTAATTCACCCCTCCACTTT. This translates into CASSPQTLGQVINSPLHF.